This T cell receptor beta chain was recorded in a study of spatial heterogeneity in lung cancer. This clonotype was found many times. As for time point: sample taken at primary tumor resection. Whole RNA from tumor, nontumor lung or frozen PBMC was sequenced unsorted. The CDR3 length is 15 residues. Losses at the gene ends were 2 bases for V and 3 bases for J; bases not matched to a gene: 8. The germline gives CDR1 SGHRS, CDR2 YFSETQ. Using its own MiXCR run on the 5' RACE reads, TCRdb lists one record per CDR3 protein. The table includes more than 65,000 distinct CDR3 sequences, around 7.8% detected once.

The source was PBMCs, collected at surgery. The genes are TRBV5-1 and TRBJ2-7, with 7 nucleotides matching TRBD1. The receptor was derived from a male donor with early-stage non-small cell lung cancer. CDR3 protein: CASSFTGDALYEQYF. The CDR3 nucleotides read TGCGCCAGCAGCTTCACAGGGGACGCTCTCTACGAGCAGTACTTC.